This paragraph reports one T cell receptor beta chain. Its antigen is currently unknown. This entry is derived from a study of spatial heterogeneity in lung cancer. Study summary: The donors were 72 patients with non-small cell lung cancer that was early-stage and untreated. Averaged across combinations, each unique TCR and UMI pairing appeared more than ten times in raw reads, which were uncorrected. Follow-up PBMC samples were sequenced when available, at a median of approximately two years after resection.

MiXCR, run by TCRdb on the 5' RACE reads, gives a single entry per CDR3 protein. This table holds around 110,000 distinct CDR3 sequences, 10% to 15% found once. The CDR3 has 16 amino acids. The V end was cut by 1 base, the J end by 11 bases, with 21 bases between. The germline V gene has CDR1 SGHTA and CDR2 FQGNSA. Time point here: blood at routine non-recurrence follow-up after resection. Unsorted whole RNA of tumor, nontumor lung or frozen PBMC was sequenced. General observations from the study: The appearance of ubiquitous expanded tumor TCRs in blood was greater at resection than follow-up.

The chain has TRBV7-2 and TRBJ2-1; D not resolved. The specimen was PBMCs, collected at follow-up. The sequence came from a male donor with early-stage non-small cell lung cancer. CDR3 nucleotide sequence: TGTGCCAGCAGCTTAGTTTACAGCCACGGGCTTAATCAGCAGTTCTTC. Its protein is CASSLVYSHGLNQQFF.